This T cell receptor (beta chain) originates from a study of blood T cell repertoires in COVID-19. Germline assignment: CDR1 SGHTA and CDR2 FQGNSA. The CDR3 contains 15 residues. Between the trimmed V and J ends, which lost 3 bases and 8 bases, there was a span of 16 bases. Method: immunoSEQ multiplex PCR; TCRdb's copy keeps in-frame clones and lacks some. The repertoire holds about 190,000 clones, with 76% as singletons. The sequencing input was PBMCs or T cells enriched from blood (not recorded which). The receptor's source is a woman aged 45-65 years with acute COVID-19. The chain carries TRBV7-2 and TRBJ1-4; D is possibly TRBD1 (5 bases). CDR3 amino acids: CASSFRPGSEEKLFF. The CDR3 DNA follows: TGTGCCAGCAGCTTTCGCCCAGGGTCGGAAGAAAAACTGTTTTTT.